These 25 T cell receptor beta chains share one sample of origin, sequenced in a study of T-cell reconstitution after alpha-beta-depleted transplantation in children. TCRbeta library construction was performed incorporating unique molecular identifiers. TCRdb re-called the PCR reads with MiXCR, one entry per CDR3 protein. The table includes under 300,000 distinct CDR3 sequences, around a tenth detected once. Specimen: peripheral blood, collected 180 days after TCRalphabeta/CD19-depleted stem cell transplant. The source of these receptors is a male patient under 10 years old who had a stem cell transplant for chronic granulomatous disease, so the T cells may come from the graft donor.

This clonotype appeared many times. The chain recombines TRBV10-1 with TRBJ2-7; the D gene is possibly TRBD2 (6 bases). The CDR3 sequence is 12 residues long. Germline lookup yields CDR1 WNHNN and CDR2 SYGVQD (reference sequence). V was trimmed by 8 bases and J by 3 bases, leaving 11 bases between them. CDR3 region: CASGDSHYEQYF. As DNA, the CDR3 is TGCGCCAGCGGGGACTCCCACTACGAGCAGTACTTC.

This clonotype appeared many times. The V gene is TRBV6-2 or TRBV6-3, the J gene TRBJ2-2; D possibly matches TRBD1 or TRBD2 (5 bases each). The CDR3 totals 16 residues. Germline V gene data show CDR1 as MNHEY and CDR2 as SVGEGT. V was trimmed by 3 bases and J by 7 bases, leaving 18 bases between them. CDR3 DNA sequence: TGTGCCAGCAGTTATTGGGGGATACCTACTGACGGGGAGCTGTTTTTT. Translating it yields CASSYWGIPTDGELFF.

This clonotype appeared many times. The rearrangement joins TRBV5-4 to TRBJ2-4; tentatively, D is TRBD1 or TRBD2 (5 bases each). Trimming cost V 2 bases and J 4 bases, with 10 bases left between them. The CDR3 sequence is 14 residues long. Germline CDR1 reads SGHNT; CDR2 reads YYREEE (reference sequence). The CDR3 sequence is CASSFGTGKNIQYF. CDR3 sequence (DNA): TGTGCCAGCAGCTTCGGGACGGGAAAAAACATTCAGTACTTC.

This clonotype was seen repeatedly, ten times or more. The rearrangement uses TRBV29-1 and TRBJ1-3; weak D call: TRBD1 (5 bases). The CDR3 length is 15 residues. Germline V gene lookup returns CDR1 SQVTM and CDR2 ANQGSEA. Trimming stripped 1 base from V and 3 bases from J, with 13 bases between. The CDR3 DNA sequence: TGCAGCGTTGAAGTTATTTCCAGGGTTGGAAACACCATATATTTT. Its translation is CSVEVISRVGNTIYF. Filled out from reference TRBV29-1 and TRBJ1-3, the complete variable domain reads SAVISQKPSRDICQRGTSLTIQCQVDSQVTMMFWYRQQPGQSLTLIATANQGSEATYESGFVIDKFPISRPNLTFSTLTVSNMSPEDSSIYLCSVEVISRVGNTIYFGEGSWLTVV.

This chain uses TRBV12-3 or TRBV12-4 with TRBJ2-7; perhaps TRBD1 as D (6 bases). The CDR3 has 14 amino acids. V dropped 4 bases and J dropped 1 base, with 11 bases sitting between them. CDR3 residues: CASSSTGRSYEQYF. In DNA form, the CDR3 reads TGTGCCAGCAGTTCGACAGGCAGGTCCTACGAGCAGTACTTC.

This clonotype showed up many times. V gene TRBV4-2 combines with J gene TRBJ2-6, with 7 bases lining up with TRBD1. CDR1 is LGHNA, CDR2 YNFKEQ, per germline. The CDR3 length is 17 residues. V shed 3 bases, J shed 2 bases, and the junction held 7 bases outside the gene matches. The CDR3 protein is CASSQVVQGAGANVLTF. The CDR3 DNA follows: TGTGCCAGCAGCCAGGTTGTCCAGGGGGCTGGGGCCAACGTCCTGACTTTC.

This clonotype was seen repeatedly, ten times or more. The chain carries TRBV9 and TRBJ1-1; D not certain. Trimming shortened V by 0 bases and J by 2 bases, and 11 bases separated the two germline ends. This CDR3 comprises 15 residues. Germline V gives CDR1 SGDLS, CDR2 YYNGEE. The CDR3 DNA reads TGTGCCAGCAGCGTAGGGAGGCTACGAAACACTGAAGCTTTCTTT. This sequence encodes CASSVGRLRNTEAFF.

This clonotype came up many times. The chain has TRBV16 and TRBJ2-3; D gene unclear. The V and J ends lost 4 bases and 3 bases respectively, with 8 bases between them. CDR1 KGHSY and CDR2 FQNENV come from the germline V gene. CDR3 size: 13 residues. CDR3 in DNA: TGTGCCAGCAGCCGACTTCAGACAGATACGCAGTATTTT. Translating it yields CASSRLQTDTQYF.

This clonotype came up many times. The rearrangement joins TRBV5-1 to TRBJ1-6; D possibly corresponds to TRBD1 (5 bases). The germline V and J ends were trimmed by 4 bases and 8 bases, with 13 bases remaining between them. Germline V lookup: CDR1 SGHRS, CDR2 YFSETQ. This CDR3 has 14 residues. This CDR3 is CASSANRKDSPLHF. The CDR3 region has the DNA TGCGCCAGCAGCGCAAACAGGAAAGATTCACCCCTCCACTTT.

This clonotype has ten or more counts. The chain joins TRBV29-1 to TRBJ2-7; D may be TRBD2 (8 bases). CDR3 length equals 14 residues. CDR1 is SQVTM and CDR2 is ANQGSEA in the germline V gene. V was clipped by 7 bases and J by 1 base, with 17 bases between them. This CDR3 is CSAGGTESSYEQYF. DNA for the CDR3: TGCAGCGCGGGAGGGACAGAATCTTCCTACGAGCAGTACTTC.

This clonotype was counted many times. This chain links TRBV3-1 with TRBJ2-1, with D hard to call. The V end lost 4 bases, the J end lost 6 bases, and 10 bases lay between the germline ends. The germline V gene has CDR1 LGHDT and CDR2 YNNKEL (reference sequence). The CDR3 is 13 residues long. The chain's CDR3 is CASSPLNLNEQFF. The CDR3 DNA follows: TGTGCCAGCAGCCCCCTTAACCTCAATGAGCAGTTCTTC.

The chain is built from TRBV5-5 and TRBJ2-3, with 8 bases aligning to TRBD2. CDR3 length: 18 residues. Looked up from germline, CDR1 is SGHKS and CDR2 is YYEKEE (reference sequence). Trimming took 2 bases from V and 0 from J; bases not matched to a gene: 11. For the CDR3, the DNA is TGTGCCAGCAGCTTAGAAATAGCGGGGACCACTAGCACAGATACGCAGTATTTT. It yields the protein CASSLEIAGTTSTDTQYF. The full variable domain, with the rest looked up from reference TRBV5-5 and TRBJ2-3, is DAGVTQSPTHLIKTRGQQVTLRCSPISGHKSVSWYQQVLGQGPQFIFQYYEKEERGRGNFPDRFSARQFPNYSSELNVNALLLGDSALYLCASSLEIAGTTSTDTQYFGPGTRLTVL.

This clonotype was recorded many times. The chain joins TRBV29-1 to TRBJ1-1; 7 nucleotides agree with TRBD1. This CDR3 comprises 12 residues. Trimming took 5 bases from V and 4 from J; bases not matched to a gene: 4. The V gene's germline CDR1 is SQVTM and CDR2 ANQGSEA. For the CDR3, the DNA is TGCAGCGTTACAGGGGTGGCCACTGAAGCTTTCTTT. This sequence encodes CSVTGVATEAFF.

This clonotype was counted many times. The chain links TRBV5-4 to TRBJ2-1; TRBD1 is a possible D gene (6 bases). The V gene lost 3 bases and the J gene lost 8 bases, with 18 bases spanning the gap. Germline values: CDR1 SGHNT, CDR2 YYREEE (reference sequence). The CDR3 covers 15 residues. The CDR3 DNA reads TGTGCCAGCAGCTCCCGAGGGGGTCCAACCGATGAGCAGTTCTTC. Amino acid sequence: CASSSRGGPTDEQFF.

This clonotype was observed at least ten times. J is TRBJ2-1 and V is TRBV20-1; 13 positions match TRBD2. The V segment lost 3 bases and the J segment 7 bases; nucleotides outside the gene matches: 0. Germline assignment: CDR1 DFQATT and CDR2 SNEGSKA (reference sequence). This CDR3 region has 13 residues. The CDR3 coding sequence is TGCAGTGCTAGGGGACTAGCGGGGAATGAGCAGTTCTTC. It codes for CSARGLAGNEQFF.

Details on this clonotype: This sequence may be a read error, since a much larger clone differs from it by one base. The chain combines TRBV12-3 or TRBV12-4 with TRBJ2-7; D gene uncertain. This CDR3 is built from 13 residues. Written as DNA, the CDR3 is TGTGCCCGCAGTTCCAGACCCGTAGGGGAGCAGTACTTC. Translation: CARSSRPVGEQYF.

This clonotype was counted at least ten times. The chain combines TRBV6-2 or TRBV6-3 with TRBJ2-7; D is possibly TRBD2 (5 bases). The CDR3 is 14 residues long. Trimming removed 3 bases from V and 0 bases from J, with 9 bases in between. The germline CDR1 and CDR2 sequences are MNHEY and SVGEGT. The CDR3 DNA follows: TGTGCCAGCAGTTATCGAACTAGCTCCTACGAGCAGTACTTC. Protein sequence: CASSYRTSSYEQYF.

This clonotype occurred many times. CDR3: CSARLAGRSYEQYF. The CDR3, as DNA: TGCAGTGCTAGACTAGCGGGACGTTCCTACGAGCAGTACTTC. This chain uses TRBV20-1 with TRBJ2-7, with 9 bases that match TRBD2. The CDR3 is made up of 14 amino acids. Germline V gene data show CDR1 as DFQATT and CDR2 as SNEGSKA (reference sequence). V lost 2 bases, J lost 1 base, and 3 bases stayed unmatched.

This clonotype was observed many times. The chain links TRBV12-3 or TRBV12-4 to TRBJ2-2, with 7 bases lining up with TRBD1. V shed 5 bases, J shed 4 bases, and the junction held 7 bases outside the gene matches. The CDR3 has 15 residues. The chain's CDR3 is CASSTYRDSTGELFF. The DNA for the CDR3 is TGTGCCAGCAGTACCTACAGGGACAGCACCGGGGAGCTGTTTTTT.

This clonotype has at least ten counts. The chain joins TRBV20-1 to TRBJ2-3; a possible D gene is TRBD1 (6 bases). From germline, CDR1 is DFQATT and CDR2 SNEGSKA (reference sequence). This CDR3 has 14 amino acids. Deletions cut 1 base from V and 3 bases from J, with 11 bases between. This CDR3 is CSARGSGVTDTQYF. The CDR3 DNA reads TGCAGTGCTAGAGGGTCAGGGGTAACAGATACGCAGTATTTT.

Many counts were recorded for this clonotype. V gene TRBV20-1 combines with J gene TRBJ2-1, with D maybe TRBD2 (6 bases). Per the germline V gene, CDR1 is DFQATT and CDR2 is SNEGSKA (reference sequence). The CDR3 totals 16 residues. V was pared by 6 bases and J by 3 bases, with 21 bases between. The CDR3 DNA is TGCAGTGCCAGAACTCCCCCTAGCGTAGACTACAATGAGCAGTTCTTC. It is translated as CSARTPPSVDYNEQFF.

This clonotype was observed at least ten times. The chain uses TRBV3-1 and TRBJ2-5; no definite D call. The CDR3 covers 15 residues. Trimming shortened V by 2 bases and J by 4 bases, and 14 bases separated the two germline ends. The germline V gene has CDR1 LGHDT and CDR2 YNNKEL (reference sequence). The CDR3 reads CASSQQYGSGETQYF. The CDR3 bases are TGTGCCAGCAGCCAACAATACGGGTCGGGAGAGACCCAGTACTTC.

This clonotype was counted many times. This CDR3 is CASSLVQNPNQPQHF. The CDR3 coding sequence is TGTGCCAGCAGCTTGGTGCAGAACCCCAATCAGCCCCAGCATTTT. This chain joins TRBV5-8 and TRBJ1-5; no clear D. The germline V gene encodes CDR1 SGHTS and CDR2 YDEGEE. Between the trimmed V and J ends, which lost 0 bases and 3 bases, there was a span of 10 bases. The CDR3 contains 15 residues.

This clonotype showed up many times. The CDR3 DNA sequence: TGTGCCAGCAGCCAAAGTTGGGGGCTCGACACAGATACGCAGTATTTT. Translating gives CASSQSWGLDTDTQYF. The chain has TRBV6-1 and TRBJ2-3, with D tentatively TRBD1 (6 bases). CDR3 length: 16 amino acids. Germline assignment: CDR1 MNHNS and CDR2 SASEGT. V was clipped by 6 bases and J by 2 bases, with 18 bases between them.

This clonotype was detected ten times or more. The chain has TRBV5-6 and TRBJ2-1, with a weak D call TRBD2 (6 bases). This CDR3 contains 15 residues. The germline CDR1 and CDR2 sequences are SGHDT and YYEEEE. Trimming stripped 7 bases from V and 3 bases from J, with 17 bases between. The CDR3: CASRIQGLIYNEQFF. Here the CDR3 DNA reads TGTGCCAGCCGGATTCAGGGACTCATCTACAATGAGCAGTTCTTC.